This T cell receptor beta chain was observed in a study of blood T cell repertoires in COVID-19. CDR3 length: 13 amino acids. J lost 4 bases, V lost 8 bases, and 3 bases had no gene match. Germline-derived CDR1 and CDR2 are MNHNS and SASEGT. Data came from immunoSEQ multiplex PCR; TCRdb stores just in-frame clones and leaves some out. The data hold fewer than 250,000 clones, with around four fifths observed a single time. This clone appeared a few times. The genes are TRBV6-1 and TRBJ2-2; 8 positions match TRBD1. The clonotype originates from a woman aged 50 to 60 who had been exposed to COVID-19. The sequenced sample was PBMCs or T cells enriched from blood (not recorded which). CDR3 sequence reads: CASGQGGTGELFF. As DNA, the CDR3 is TGTGCCAGCGGACAGGGCGGCACCGGGGAGCTGTTTTTT.